Described below is a single T cell receptor (beta chain) sequence and its context. This clonotype has more than one count but fewer than ten. The clone's antigen remains unknown. No base-level quality is on record; no much larger clone is a single base apart. The TCR beta CDR3 regions were amplified from RNA transcripts. The TCR CDR3 was subjected to a first round of RT-PCR using the HTBI primer set and the Qiagen OneStep RT-PCR kit. The libraries were constructed in a second round of multiplex PCR and then size-selected and purified. Paired-end sequencing of the libraries was performed with 100 bp reads on an Illumina HiSeq2000. The original pipeline was this. SOAPnuke was used to process the raw data, removing reads that contained adapters or uncalled bases, had a mean Phred below 15, or lacked an exact match to the constant primer or identifier. COPE v1.2.5 was used to merge the high-quality paired reads, and each unique nucleotide sequence was defined as a clonotype. MiTCR v1.1 was used to align clonotypes to the IMGT TRBV, TRBD and TRBJ reference segments. Only V-J combinations with frequency above 0.0001, covering about 99% of repertoires, were analysed. The TCS score was defined as the ratio of F50 (clonal expansion) to E x V (chaos), calculated using BLOSUM62-based TCRdist between CDR3 peptides within each V-J. Welch's t-statistics and random forest reduced some 510 V-J features to about 13, which were used in a naive Bayes classifier (R e1071). Using fastp trimming at Q25 and MiXCR clonotype assembly, TCRdb reanalyzed the public sequencing data and kept in-frame beta chains. All rows with the same CDR3 protein become a single entry with the most common DNA and genes. The V and J calls here are based on TCRdb, not the publication. This sample comprises roughly 600,000 distinct CDR3 sequences, approximately 14% of them detected only once. The ten largest account for around 13% of the sample.

Ophthalmopathy patients had moderately to severely active disease, Clinical Activity Score of at least 3, NOSPECS grade of at least 4, and duration under 3 months. The study excluded patients with uncontrolled infections, other autoimmune diseases, pregnancy or lactation. Diagnoses were based on clinical symptoms, serum thyroxine and TRAb, thyroid ultrasound and orbital computed tomography. Ficoll-Paque density gradient centrifugation was used to isolate PBMCs from approximately 11 ml of fresh peripheral blood. Total RNA was extracted with Trizol reagent, and quality was checked on an Agilent 2100 Bioanalyzer. The source of the sample is a study of T cells in Graves' hyperthyroidism and ophthalmopathy (dated by TCRdb to between 2018 and 2021). Concerning the study at large: Peripheral blood was collected at initial diagnosis, before any treatment. The paper describes TCR Vbeta CDR3 sequencing of 140 or so peripheral blood samples, made up of 43 ophthalmopathy patients, 70 to 80 hyperthyroidism patients and some 17 progressor patients. In several Graves' hyperthyroidism patients, the study also compared T-cell repertoires from thyroid tissue with T-cell repertoires from blood. After sampling, hyperthyroidism patients received methimazole starting at 30 mg daily, and ophthalmopathy patients received high-dose intravenous methylprednisolone. The roughly 90 discovery patients were divided at random into training and test sets in a 7:3 ratio. Whether ophthalmopathy could be predicted prospectively was tested in an independent validation cohort made up of under 20 hyperthyroidism patients plus 17 patients who later progressed to ophthalmopathy. To identify TCR V-J signatures that set the groups apart, the researchers used a discovery cohort of 100 patients, made up of roughly 40 with Graves' ophthalmopathy and about 55 with stable Graves' hyperthyroidism.

The germline V gene encodes CDR1 MGHRA and CDR2 YSYEKL. The CDR3 starts with the cysteine, ends with the phenylalanine, and has 18 residues. The CDR3 DNA has 54 bases and is translated from base 1. At the junction V is shortened by 0 bases and J by 1 base; bases outside the gene matches: 7. Broad study findings and their caveats: In validation, progression to ophthalmopathy was predicted by the model with 65% to 71% sensitivity and roughly 76% specificity, a median of 6.5 months before onset. No statistical method was used to set the sample size in advance, and investigators knew the group allocation. Most expanded thyroid clonotypes (frequency above 0.001) were also found in blood, which suggests that blood repertoires may mirror thyroid immune responses. A model built on a 13 V-J signature distinguished ophthalmopathy from stable hyperthyroidism, reaching about 89% sensitivity and approximately 83% specificity in cross-validation and 80%/75% in testing.

The sequenced sample consisted of blood. Recombination linked TRBV4-1 to TRBJ1-2; TRBD1 aligns with 11 central bases. The receptor was derived from a woman aged 50 to 65 with Graves' ophthalmopathy. The CDR3 region reads CASSQDRDRGDVNYGYTF. At the DNA level, the sequence is TGCGCCAGCAGCCAAGATCGGGACAGGGGGGACGTTAACTATGGCTACACCTTC.